The 22 T cell receptor beta chains below were found in one sample sequenced in a study of regulatory T cells in long-lasting Graves disease. Assembly of TCR beta libraries relied on iRepertoire HTBI primers together with Arm-PCR of CDR3 regions. TCRdb re-analysed the multiplex PCR reads in MiXCR, keeping a single row per CDR3 protein. Of roughly 470,000 distinct CDR3 sequences in the sample, about 20% are singletons; the top ten hold 7.8%. Time point given: persistent/refractory GD, antithyroid drugs over 5 years with positive TRAb. Construction of the TCR library relied on RNA isolated from PBMCs. This specimen consisted of peripheral blood mononuclear cells (PBMCs), obtained when the disease was refractory, from a patient treated with antithyroid drugs. These TCRs come from a female donor with Graves disease.

This clonotype turned up a few times. This chain connects TRBV15 to TRBJ2-2; D gene unclear. This CDR3 is built from 15 residues. The germline gives CDR1 LNHNV, CDR2 YYDKDF (reference sequence). V was shortened by 3 bases and J by 6 bases, with 14 bases between the two germline ends. CDR3 coding DNA: TGTGCCACCAGCAGGAAAACTCCGGACGCCGGGGAGCTGTTTTTT. Residues: CATSRKTPDAGELFF.

This chain joins TRBV11-2 and TRBJ2-7; TRBD2 matches 12 bases. The germline CDR1 and CDR2 sequences are SGHAT and FQNNGV. This CDR3 is built from 18 residues. Unmatched junction bases numbered 16, after V lost 8 bases and J lost 2 bases. CDR3 nucleotides: TGTGCCAGCTCAACAAGACCCGGGACTAGCGGGTCCCCCTACGAGCAGTACTTC. Translating it yields CASSTRPGTSGSPYEQYF. Using reference TRBV11-2 and TRBJ2-7 for the parts outside the CDR3, the full variable domain is EAGVAQSPRYKIIEKRQSVAFWCNPISGHATLYWYQQILGQGPKLLIQFQNNGVVDDSQLPKDRFSAERLKGVDSTLKIQPAKLEDSAVYLCASSTRPGTSGSPYEQYFGPGTRLTVT.

About this clonotype: A much larger clone lies a single base off, so this may be a read error. CDR3 residues: CACRPKNRVQPQHF. The CDR3 nucleotides are TGTGCCTGCAGACCCAAGAACAGGGTCCAGCCCCAGCATTTT. This chain links TRBV28 with TRBJ1-5; D may be TRBD1 (6 bases). The germline CDR1 and CDR2 sequences are MDHEN and SYDVKM. The CDR3 covers 14 residues.

This clonotype appeared once. It differs at one base from a far larger clone, so likely a read error. Because it lacks the conserved phenylalanine or tryptophan at the end, this CDR3 is likely a read error. No DNA is shown, since the ends of the CDR3 on it are uncertain; the CDR3 is the one TCRdb lists. The chain couples TRBV6-2 or TRBV6-3 to TRBJ2-5; the table assigns TRBD2, which was not confirmed against the DNA. Per the germline V gene, CDR1 is MNHEY and CDR2 is SVGEGT. 12 amino acids form the CDR3, both terminal residues included. The CDR3 reads CASSAGDFTVVL.

This clonotype was picked up many times. The V gene is TRBV5-6, the J gene TRBJ2-2; 8 nucleotides match TRBD1. Trimming cost V 5 bases and J 3 bases; bases outside gene matches: 9. This CDR3 contains 16 residues. Germline V gives CDR1 SGHDT, CDR2 YYEEEE. CDR3 region: CASSKGQVDYTGELFF. The CDR3 nucleotides read TGTGCCAGCAGTAAGGGACAGGTTGACTACACCGGGGAGCTGTTTTTT.

This clonotype was observed at least ten times. The J gene is TRBJ2-7, the V gene TRBV28; D unclear. CDR1 and CDR2 (germline): MDHEN, SYDVKM. The ends were cut back, 2 bases at V and 0 bases at J, with 14 bases in the middle. The CDR3 runs 16 residues. The CDR3 DNA reads as TGTGCCAGCAGTTTAGTGACTGGTCCTCCCTCCTACGAGCAGTACTTC. It translates to CASSLVTGPPSYEQYF.

This chain connects TRBV11-1 to TRBJ1-2; TRBD1 might be the D (6 bases). Deletions cut 5 bases from V and 7 bases from J, with 17 bases between. Germline CDR1 is SGHAT and CDR2 is FQDESV (reference sequence). The CDR3 spans 14 residues. CDR3 in amino acids: CASSQEGVRGGYTF. CDR3 sequence (DNA): TGTGCCAGCAGCCAAGAGGGGGTCAGGGGTGGCTACACCTTC.

The sample holds many counts of this clonotype. V and J are TRBV9 and TRBJ2-7; D is ambiguous. The CDR3 extends over 13 amino acids. Trimming removed 1 base from V and 5 bases from J, with 10 bases in between. Germline values: CDR1 SGDLS, CDR2 YYNGEE. The CDR3 DNA follows: TGTGCCAGCAGCGTATCCCCAAGCGACGAGCAGTACTTC. The encoded protein is CASSVSPSDEQYF.

For this clonotype: A read error may explain this, as a much larger clone is one base away. The rearrangement links TRBV20-1 to TRBJ2-7, with D possibly being TRBD2 (6 bases). Germline V gene sequence: CDR1 DFQATT, CDR2 SNEGSKA (reference sequence). CDR3 length: 15 residues. V lost 6 bases and J lost 0, with 18 bases in between. The CDR3 sequence: CSAGAPGTGSYEQYF. CDR3 in DNA: TGCAGTGCCGGAGCACCCGGGACTGGCTCCTACGAGCAGTACTTC.

This clonotype showed up many times. The chain carries TRBV27 and TRBJ2-7, with TRBD2 identical over 8 bases. With V trimmed by 2 bases and J by 0 bases, 6 bases remained unmatched. The CDR3 contains 16 residues. CDR1 and CDR2 (germline): MNHEY, SMNVEV (reference sequence). CDR3 DNA: TGTGCCAGCAGTTTAGCCGCGGGGGGTGGCTCCTACGAGCAGTACTTC. The encoded protein is CASSLAAGGGSYEQYF.

About this clonotype: A much larger clone lies one base from this, so it may be a read error. The chain recombines TRBV5-6 with TRBJ1-2, with D perhaps matching TRBD1 (6 bases). The length of the CDR3 is 14 residues. Between the trimmed V and J ends, which lost 1 base and 8 bases, there was a span of 15 bases. Germline lookup yields CDR1 SGHDT and CDR2 YYEEEE. CDR3 protein: CASSLTGRDTGYTF. The CDR3 DNA is TGTGCCAGCAGCTTGACGGGACGGGACACGGGCTACACCTTC.

This clonotype has just a few counts. This chain connects TRBV27 to TRBJ1-5; 7 bases agree with TRBD1. From germline, CDR1 is MNHEY and CDR2 SMNVEV (reference sequence). The CDR3 sequence is 15 residues long. Losses at the gene ends were 8 bases for V and 7 bases for J; bases not matched to a gene: 14. The DNA of the CDR3 is TGTGCCAGCGGGTTAACAGGGGACTGGGAACAGCCCCAGCATTTT. Protein product: CASGLTGDWEQPQHF.

At least ten counts were recorded for this clonotype. V gene TRBV29-1 combines with J gene TRBJ2-5, with a weak D call TRBD1 (6 bases). Germline V gives CDR1 SQVTM, CDR2 ANQGSEA. Trimming pared 7 bases from V and 4 bases from J, leaving 13 bases between. The CDR3 is 12 amino acids. CDR3 residues: CSGGQGPETQYF. The CDR3 coding sequence is TGCAGCGGGGGTCAGGGGCCAGAGACCCAGTACTTC.

This clonotype was picked up many times. The genes are TRBV11-2 and TRBJ1-1; no clear D. Germline values: CDR1 SGHAT, CDR2 FQNNGV. This CDR3 comprises 13 residues. Trimming removed 5 bases at V and 3 bases at J, with 10 bases between. The DNA for the CDR3 is TGTGCCAGCAGCGTCATTCCGGACACTGAAGCTTTCTTT. Encoded protein: CASSVIPDTEAFF.

This clonotype was seen repeatedly, ten times or more. This sequence joins TRBV28 and TRBJ1-1; possible D gene TRBD1, 6 bases. V gave up 5 bases and J gave up 4 bases, with 17 bases separating them. This CDR3 is 15 amino acids long. Germline CDR1 and CDR2: MDHEN and SYDVKM. CDR3: CASSPLGGLVTEAFF. The CDR3 DNA is TGTGCCAGCAGTCCCTTGGGGGGCTTAGTCACTGAAGCTTTCTTT.

This clonotype was counted ten times or more. The chain combines TRBV18 with TRBJ1-1, with unresolved D. Germline V gene data show CDR1 as KGHSH and CDR2 as LQKENI. The CDR3 is 16 amino acids. Trimming removed 3 bases at V and 1 base at J, with 15 bases between. CDR3 nucleotides: TGTGCCAGCTCACCCGTAATTAGCGCAGAGAACACTGAAGCTTTCTTT. Translating gives CASSPVISAENTEAFF.

This clonotype occurred a few times. J is TRBJ1-1 and V is TRBV3-1; TRBD1 agrees at 7 bases. The germline gives CDR1 LGHDT, CDR2 YNNKEL (reference sequence). The CDR3 sequence is 16 residues long. The junction had 12 bases not matched to a gene; V was cut back by 4 bases and J by 4 bases. Here the CDR3 DNA reads TGTGCCAGCAGCCGCCGGACAGGAGGATTGGGCACTGAAGCTTTCTTT. As protein: CASSRRTGGLGTEAFF.

The table lists this clonotype with a few counts. The chain combines TRBV5-8 with TRBJ1-2; 9 nucleotides agree with TRBD1. Germline-derived CDR1 and CDR2 are SGHTS and YDEGEE. Trimming cost V 2 bases and J 3 bases; bases outside gene matches: 5. This CDR3 spans 15 amino acids. CDR3 sequence reads: CASSLYRGRDYGYTF. As DNA, the CDR3 is TGTGCCAGCAGCTTATACAGGGGGCGGGACTATGGCTACACCTTC. Full variable domain (rest looked up from reference TRBV5-8 and TRBJ1-2): EAGVTQSPTHLIKTRGQQATLRCSPISGHTSVYWYQQALGLGLQFLLWYDEGEERNRGNFPPRFSGRQFPNYSSELNVNALELEDSALYLCASSLYRGRDYGYTFGSGTRLTVV.

Concerning this clonotype itself: A clone one base away is much larger, so this may be a read error. The V gene is TRBV6-2 or TRBV6-3, the J gene TRBJ1-4; tentatively, D is TRBD1 (5 bases). V shed 3 bases and J shed 7 bases, with 12 bases lying between them. The CDR3 consists of 14 residues. Per germline, CDR1 MNHEY and CDR2 SVGEGT. CDR3 sequence (DNA): TGTGCCAGCAGTTATCAGGGCCCGGCTGAAAAACTGTTTTTT. The encoded protein is CASSYQGPAEKLFF.

This clonotype occurred many times. The V call is TRBV5-6, the J call TRBJ1-5; no reliable D call. Germline CDR1 reads SGHDT; CDR2 reads YYEEEE. Trimming stripped 0 bases from V and 0 bases from J, with 7 bases between. This CDR3 contains 15 residues. The CDR3 sequence is CASSLGLYSNQPQHF. CDR3 DNA: TGTGCCAGCAGCTTGGGACTATATAGCAATCAGCCCCAGCATTTT.

V and J are TRBV19 and TRBJ2-1, with a tentative D call TRBD2 (5 bases). Germline V lookup: CDR1 LNHDA, CDR2 SQIVND (reference sequence). V was pared by 3 bases and J by 0 bases, with 9 bases between. The CDR3 has 15 amino acids. The DNA for the CDR3 is TGTGCCAGTAGTATGGAGCGGAGCTCCTACAATGAGCAGTTCTTC. It encodes CASSMERSSYNEQFF.

This clonotype was seen many times. The chain carries TRBV28 and TRBJ1-5, with D perhaps TRBD1 (5 bases). This CDR3 region has 15 residues. V was cut by 1 base and J by 2 bases, with 9 bases left in between. Germline V gene data show CDR1 as MDHEN and CDR2 as SYDVKM. In DNA, the CDR3 is TGTGCCAGCAGTTTATCCGTGGGGGGCAATCAGCCCCAGCATTTT. Encoded protein: CASSLSVGGNQPQHF.